This T cell receptor (beta chain) was sequenced for a study of neurological immune-mediated disorders. Study-wide points: HTLV-1-associated myelopathy led in TCR clonal expansion, while multiple sclerosis ranked lowest, below healthy controls.

As to this clonotype: No antigen is known for it.

Trimming removed 4 bases at V and 2 bases at J, with 9 bases between. The germline V gene encodes CDR1 LNHDA and CDR2 SQIVND (reference sequence). CDR3 size: 14 residues. Template-switch 5'RACE cDNA synthesis added a 10-nucleotide unique molecular identifier. Every sequencing run produced over 160 million TCR-beta sequences, and the sequences from any one run covered 15-18 subjects. TCRdb recomputed calls from the 5' RACE reads with MiXCR, one row per CDR3 protein. The table lists tens of thousands of distinct CDR3 sequences, 7% to 8.5% of them singletons, with 5.7% in the top ten. This receptor was taken from a man aged 45-65 years in good health. Sequenced input: CD4+ T cells from blood. The chain is built from TRBV19 and TRBJ2-1; D is perhaps TRBD2 (6 bases). The CDR3: CASSSGVAYNEQFF. The CDR3 DNA reads as TGTGCCAGTAGTAGCGGGGTGGCCTACAATGAGCAGTTCTTC.